The rows below give T cell receptor beta chains drawn from one sample of a study of T-cell memory formation after mild COVID-19. TCRdb re-called the 5' RACE reads through MiXCR, storing one row per CDR3 protein. This sample yields under 300,000 distinct CDR3 sequences, of which approximately 16% are seen a single time; about 4% belongs to the top ten. Sequences were obtained from PBMCs or a T cell subset sorted from them (not recorded which). All receptors come from a man between 18 and 29 years old who had mild COVID-19 (a few samples of this study predate the infection). Cell type and time point are not known. Both conserved end residues are part of each CDR3. The D gene is left open where the match is weak. For some rows the clone size is stated as once, few or many, or as a class when expanded; others skip it.

TRBJ1-6	-	-	TRBV4-3	CASSQEYYGGQSPLHF	TGCGCCAGCAGCCAAGAATACTACGGGGGGCAATCACCCCTCCACTTT
TRBJ2-1	-	TRBD2	TRBV3-1	CASSQDLWTSGQQFF	TGTGCCAGCAGCCAAGATCTGTGGACTAGCGGACAGCAGTTCTTC
TRBJ1-1	-	-	TRBV6-1	CASSEAGRVTEAFF	TGTGCCAGCAGTGAAGCGGGACGGGTGACTGAAGCTTTCTTT
TRBJ1-1	few	TRBD1	TRBV7-9	CASSWTGGLTEAFF	TGTGCCAGCAGCTGGACAGGGGGTTTGACTGAAGCTTTCTTT
TRBJ2-6	few	-	TRBV7-2	CASSPSKAGANVLTF	TGTGCCAGCAGCCCCTCCAAAGCTGGGGCCAACGTCCTGACTTTC
TRBJ2-1	-	TRBD1	TRBV2	CASMDRTGRGEQFF	TGTGCCAGCATGGACAGGACAGGCCGTGGGGAGCAGTTCTTC
TRBJ2-3	once	TRBD2	TRBV24-1	CATSAAPGLVVVDTQYF	TGTGCCACCAGTGCCGCGCCGGGACTAGTCGTGGTAGATACGCAGTATTTT
TRBJ2-3	-	TRBD2	TRBV4-3	CASRMGLGTDTQYF	TGCGCCAGCCGCATGGGACTAGGCACAGATACGCAGTATTTT
TRBJ2-2	-	TRBD2	TRBV6-5	CASSRRTLAGITGELFF	TGTGCCAGCAGCAGACGCACCTTAGCGGGTATCACCGGGGAGCTGTTTTTT
TRBJ2-2	-	-	TRBV27	CASSPTYNTGELFF	TGTGCCAGCAGTCCTACATACAACACCGGGGAGCTGTTTTTT
TRBJ2-5	-	TRBD2	TRBV5-5	CASSADTGGLETQYF	TGTGCCAGCAGCGCTGATACGGGGGGGCTCGAGACCCAGTACTTC
TRBJ1-2	-	-	TRBV25-1	CASSETGYGYTF	TGTGCCAGCAGTGAGACCGGCTATGGCTACACCTTC
TRBJ2-2	few	-	TRBV24-1	CATSDLTRDTGELFF	TGTGCCACCAGTGACCTAACCCGGGACACCGGGGAGCTGTTTTTT